The 15 T cell receptor beta chains given below trace back to one sample, sequenced in a study of T cell repertoires in cytomegalovirus infection (dated by TCRdb to about 2019). This sample was sequenced with an Illumina HiSeq 1500. TCRdb's own reprocessing of the public reads used fastp at Q25 and MiXCR and kept productive beta chains. A single entry per CDR3 protein holds the most common genes and DNA from its merged rows. A total of just under 550,000 distinct CDR3 sequences appear in this sample, approximately 25% of them only once. Roughly 13% of the sample is held by the ten biggest clonotypes. Sample: PBMCs. The receptors shown here come from a human donor in good health (CMV status not recorded). Some clones in this sample may be carry-over from other donors' samples.

This clonotype has just a few counts. The chain has TRBV6-6 and TRBJ2-4, with TRBD2 matching 8 bases. The CDR3 has 16 amino acids. Germline trimming cut 7 bases from V and 4 bases from J; bases unmatched to any gene: 12. Germline CDR1 is MNHNY and CDR2 is SVGAGI (reference sequence). CDR3 sequence: CASTRGLSGIKNIQYF. The CDR3, as DNA: TGTGCCAGCACCAGAGGTCTTAGCGGGATAAAAAACATTCAGTACTTC.

This clonotype was seen only a few times. The CDR3 DNA reads TGTGCCAGCAACCTCGCTAGCGGGATATCGCAGGAAGAGCAGTACGTC. Translation: CASNLASGISQEEQYV. The chain has TRBV25-1 and TRBJ2-7, with 9 bases aligning to TRBD2. This CDR3 spans 16 amino acids. The germline V gene encodes CDR1 MGHDK and CDR2 SYGVNS. V trimming: 7 bases; J trimming: 7 bases; junction bases outside the gene matches: 17.

This clonotype was seen many times. The chain couples TRBV6-5 to TRBJ2-6; perhaps TRBD2 as D (6 bases). V was shortened by 1 base and J by 4 bases, with 11 bases between the two germline ends. Germline V gene sequence: CDR1 MNHEY, CDR2 SVGAGI. The CDR3 extends over 16 amino acids. CDR3 sequence (DNA): TGTGCCAGCAGTTACTGGAGGGGACCCGGGGCCAACGTCCTGACTTTC. It translates to CASSYWRGPGANVLTF.

This chain joins TRBV5-1 and TRBJ1-1; the match to TRBD1 covers 10 bases. Germline V gene lookup returns CDR1 SGHRS and CDR2 YFSETQ. The CDR3 runs 18 residues. V shed 4 bases and J 2 bases; nucleotides not matched to a gene: 14. CDR3 bases: TGCGCCAGCAGCCACCTGCCAATTAGACAGGGGGCCAACACTGAAGCTTTCTTT. Protein sequence: CASSHLPIRQGANTEAFF.

This clonotype appeared a few times. The chain carries TRBV20-1 and TRBJ2-1, with a tentative D call TRBD2 (5 bases). Trimming stripped 5 bases from V and 2 bases from J, with 13 bases between. CDR1 and CDR2 (germline): DFQATT, SNEGSKA (reference sequence). This CDR3 is built from 14 residues. This CDR3 reads CSALRLPTYNEQFF. For the CDR3, the DNA is TGCAGTGCTCTCCGACTACCTACCTACAATGAGCAGTTCTTC.

This rearrangement joins TRBV29-1 to TRBJ2-3, with 10 nucleotides matching TRBD2. V shed 1 base and J 4 bases; nucleotides not matched to a gene: 5. In germline, CDR1 is SQVTM, CDR2 ANQGSEA. The CDR3 spans 15 residues. CDR3 in amino acids: CSVEGALAGADTQYF. The CDR3 nucleotides read TGCAGCGTTGAAGGAGCGCTAGCGGGAGCAGATACGCAGTATTTT.

Of note for this clonotype: A much more abundant neighbour one base away suggests this may be a read error. This rearrangement joins TRBV7-3 to TRBJ2-7; 7 nucleotides match TRBD2. Germline lookup yields CDR1 SGHTA and CDR2 FQGTGA. Unmatched junction bases numbered 12, after V lost 4 bases and J lost 6 bases. The CDR3 extends over 15 amino acids. The chain's CDR3 is CASSSGLGGVVEQYF. CDR3 nucleotide sequence: TGTGCCAGCAGCTCAGGACTGGGAGGGGTGGTCGAGCAGTACTTC.

This clonotype was picked up a small number of times. V usage is TRBV7-2 and J usage is TRBJ1-2; D possibly corresponds to TRBD1 (5 bases). CDR3 size: 15 residues. The ends were cut back, 4 bases at V and 1 base at J, with 13 bases in the middle. Per germline, CDR1 SGHTA and CDR2 FQGNSA. The CDR3 DNA reads TGTGCCAGCAGCTCGGTTGTGACAGATAACTATGGCTACACCTTC. Translated: CASSSVVTDNYGYTF.

The V and J genes are TRBV20-1 and TRBJ1-5; D call uncertain. V was trimmed by 1 base and J by 2 bases, leaving 24 bases between them. In germline, CDR1 is DFQATT, CDR2 SNEGSKA (reference sequence). The CDR3 loop spans 19 amino acids. CDR3 DNA sequence: TGCAGTGCTAGAGTTGGTGACACCCACCCCGGTCATGGCAATCAGCCCCAGCATTTT. As protein: CSARVGDTHPGHGNQPQHF.

The rearrangement uses TRBV7-9 and TRBJ2-4, with D tentatively TRBD1 (5 bases). The V and J ends lost 5 bases and 0 bases respectively, with 17 bases between them. The CDR3 contains 17 residues. Per germline, CDR1 SEHNR and CDR2 FQNEAQ (reference sequence). CDR3 residues: CASSPPHDRLAKNIQYF. CDR3 in DNA: TGTGCCAGCAGCCCCCCCCACGACAGACTAGCCAAAAACATTCAGTACTTC.

This clonotype was seen ten or more times. The chain is built from TRBV7-9 and TRBJ2-1, with D possibly called TRBD1 or TRBD2 (6 bases each). Germline V CDR1 and CDR2: SEHNR, FQNEAQ (reference sequence). Trimming removed 5 bases at V and 7 bases at J, with 21 bases between. The CDR3 spans 16 residues. CDR3 DNA sequence: TGTGCCAGCAGCCCGGGAGTTGGGGGCTCAAGGAATGAGCAGTTCTTC. This encodes CASSPGVGGSRNEQFF.

This clonotype has only a few counts. The chain is built from TRBV12-3 or TRBV12-4 and TRBJ1-6, with D hard to call. The germline V and J ends were trimmed by 6 bases and 7 bases, with 13 bases remaining between them. The CDR3 is made up of 14 amino acids. The CDR3 DNA is TGTGCCAGCAGGAGGGTCCTGGGAAATTCACCCCTCCACTTT. Amino acid sequence: CASRRVLGNSPLHF.

This clonotype was recorded a few times. V usage is TRBV7-2 and J usage is TRBJ1-6; D not certain. From germline, CDR1 is SGHTA and CDR2 FQGNSA. V was cut by 1 base and J by 5 bases, with 12 bases left in between. CDR3 length: 16 amino acids. The CDR3 DNA sequence: TGTGCCAGCAGCTTAGTGACGGAACTTAATAATTCACCCCTCCACTTT. Encoded protein: CASSLVTELNNSPLHF.

In its sample, this clonotype was seen a few times. V gene TRBV7-6 combines with J gene TRBJ2-7; D call uncertain. CDR1 and CDR2 (germline): SGHVS, FNYEAQ. The CDR3 is made up of 14 amino acids. Trimming cost V 5 bases and J 1 base, with 12 bases left between them. This CDR3 reads CASSRWTESYEQYF. In nucleotides, the CDR3 is TGTGCCAGCAGCCGATGGACGGAATCCTACGAGCAGTACTTC.

The table lists this clonotype with a few counts. This sequence joins TRBV7-2 and TRBJ1-2, with D unresolved. V lost 5 bases and J 4 bases, leaving 8 bases between the germline ends. Per germline, CDR1 SGHTA and CDR2 FQGNSA. The CDR3 totals 12 residues. Here the CDR3 reads CASSPDFYGYTF. The DNA of the CDR3 is TGTGCCAGCAGCCCGGACTTCTATGGCTACACCTTC.